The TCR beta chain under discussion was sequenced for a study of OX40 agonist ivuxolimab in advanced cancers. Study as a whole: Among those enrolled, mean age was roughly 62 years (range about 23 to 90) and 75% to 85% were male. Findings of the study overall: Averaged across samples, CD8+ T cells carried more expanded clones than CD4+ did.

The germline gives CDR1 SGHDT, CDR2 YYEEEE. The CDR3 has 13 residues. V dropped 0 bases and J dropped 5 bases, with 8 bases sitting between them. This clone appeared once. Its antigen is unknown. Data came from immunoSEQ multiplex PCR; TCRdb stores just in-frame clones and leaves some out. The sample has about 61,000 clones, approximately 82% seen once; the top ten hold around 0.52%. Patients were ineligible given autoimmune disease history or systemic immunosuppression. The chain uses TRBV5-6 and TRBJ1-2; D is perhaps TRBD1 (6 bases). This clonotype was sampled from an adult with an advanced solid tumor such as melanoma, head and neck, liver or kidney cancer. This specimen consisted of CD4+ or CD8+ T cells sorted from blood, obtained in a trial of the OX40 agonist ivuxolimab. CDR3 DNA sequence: TGTGCCAGCAGCTTGGCACAGGGATATGGCTACACCTTC. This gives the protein CASSLAQGYGYTF.